The 7 T cell receptor beta chains reported below all come from one sample, sequenced in a study of preoperative IRX-2 immunotherapy in early breast cancer. Treatment defined: preoperative locoregional IRX-2 cytokine immunotherapy. The assay was immunoSEQ multiplex PCR, and TCRdb's table has in-frame clones only and misses some. The top ten hold approximately 2.7% of the sample, which has 34,000 or so clones, roughly four fifths seen once. The sample in question was lymph node tissue, obtained from a patient treated with IRX-2 immunotherapy. Receptors were obtained from a human donor with breast cancer.

The chain links TRBV5-1 to TRBJ1-4; 9 bases line up with TRBD1. Germline assignment: CDR1 SGHRS and CDR2 YFSETQ. CDR3 size: 15 residues. The trim removed 0 bases at V and 8 bases at J, leaving 5 bases unmatched. DNA of the CDR3: TGCGCCAGCAGCTTGGCGGGGACAGGGAACGAAAAACTGTTTTTT. Protein sequence: CASSLAGTGNEKLFF.

The chain combines TRBV18 with TRBJ1-3; D not certain. The ends were cut back, 3 bases at V and 2 bases at J, with 11 bases in the middle. Germline CDR1 is KGHSH and CDR2 is LQKENI. The CDR3 has 15 residues. This CDR3 reads CASSPAGQPGNTIYF. The DNA of the CDR3 is TGTGCCAGCTCACCCGCTGGGCAGCCTGGAAACACCATATATTTT.

V usage is TRBV29-1 and J usage is TRBJ1-2, with D unclear. CDR3 size: 12 residues. V lost 4 bases and J 8 bases, leaving 14 bases between the germline ends. Per the germline V gene, CDR1 is SQVTM and CDR2 is ANQGSEA. The CDR3 DNA sequence: TGCAGCGTTGTCAGGATAGGAGGAGGCTACACCTTC. Residues: CSVVRIGGGYTF.

The J gene is TRBJ2-3, the V gene TRBV19; 10 nucleotides agree with TRBD1. Germline values: CDR1 LNHDA, CDR2 SQIVND (reference sequence). The CDR3 extends over 15 amino acids. Trimming cost V 6 bases and J 4 bases; bases outside gene matches: 7. The CDR3 here is CASSRQGAPPDTQYF. The CDR3 region has the DNA TGTGCCAGTAGCAGACAGGGGGCGCCCCCAGATACGCAGTATTTT.

This chain uses TRBV5-1 with TRBJ1-2, with D tentatively TRBD1 (5 bases). The CDR3 runs to 14 residues. Germline V gives CDR1 SGHRS, CDR2 YFSETQ. The V end was cut by 4 bases, the J end by 12 bases, with 22 bases between. The CDR3 protein is CASSPWTPRRGDTF. CDR3 nucleotide sequence: TGCGCCAGCAGCCCGTGGACACCTCGACGAGGAGACACCTTC.

The J gene is TRBJ2-3, the V gene TRBV7-4; 9 positions agree with TRBD2. J gave up 1 base and V 3 bases, and 5 bases lay outside the gene matches. The CDR3 runs to 16 residues. Per germline, CDR1 SGHVT and CDR2 SQSDAQ. The CDR3 loop reads CASSFSGRGGTDTQYF. The CDR3 bases are TGTGCCAGCAGCTTTAGCGGGAGAGGGGGCACAGATACGCAGTATTTT. The full variable domain, in which reference TRBV7-4 and TRBJ2-3 provide the parts outside the CDR3, is GAGVSQSPRYKVAKRGRDVALRCDSISGHVTLYWYRQTLGQGSEVLTYSQSDAQRDKSGRPSGRFSAERPERSVSTLKIQRTEQGDSAVYLCASSFSGRGGTDTQYFGPGTRLTVL.

This rearrangement joins TRBV14 to TRBJ1-4; D might be TRBD1 (5 bases). Germline CDR1 reads SGHDN; CDR2 reads FVKESK. Trimming cost V 1 base and J 8 bases, with 20 bases left between them. The CDR3 loop spans 17 amino acids. The CDR3 region is CASSQAGGWRNVEKLFF. The CDR3 DNA reads TGTGCCAGCAGCCAAGCGGGGGGATGGAGGAACGTGGAAAAACTGTTTTTT.